This T cell receptor (beta chain) was identified during a study of cytomegalovirus exposure and HLA in healthy donors (dated by TCRdb to about 2017). Looking at the study overall: According to an earlier analysis of several hundred of the donors, roughly 180 million T cells yielded 120 million or so unique TCR beta sequences and about 280 Gb of sequence data. Roughly five DR-DQ haplotypes were handled as single units for association and clustering, since linkage in the cohort was strong. The genetic ancestry cluster associated with self-reported Caucasian donors included around four fifths of the approximately 410 genotyped donors. To predict cytomegalovirus infection status, the study combined high-throughput TCR immunosequencing, statistical association of individual TCRs with disease status, and machine learning. Rather than using new phenotypic data, the later analysis identified candidate immune exposures from TCR beta sequences and from how often those sequences occurred across donors. Using immunosequencing, the study profiled T cell repertoires from around 680 subjects and related those repertoires to cytomegalovirus serostatus. The number of donors typed differed by locus, with 629-630 for A, B, C, DRB1 and DQB1, 522 for DQA1, approximately 580 for DPA1, and some 440 for DPB1. To study patterns of TCR occurrence, a later analysis re-analyzed previously published TCR beta repertoires from 666 donors and added high-resolution HLA genotyping. Along with the roughly 670-subject first cohort, a separate validation cohort of over a hundred different subjects was used. All discovery cohort repertoires had been generated using a single sequencing platform. To decide whether each TCR beta V gene segment behaved as functional or pseudogenic, an earlier analysis of several hundred of the donors relied on high-throughput TCR beta sequencing. Both class I and class II loci were covered by HLA typing, at four-digit resolution. Donor age, sex, ethnicity and CMV serostatus were compiled alongside the repertoire data. An early release that covered some 640 HLA-typed donors contained around 330 gigabases of sequencing data and 80 million or so unique TCR sequences. A later genetic analysis took genome-wide SNP genotypes for about three fifths of the roughly 700 donors and used that subset as a discovery cohort. Across approximately 420 genotyped donors of the cohort, an average of roughly 250,000 unique TCR beta nucleotide sequences per donor were sequenced, and approximately 17% of those sequences were non-productive. The aim of the study was to test whether cataloging public T cell receptors could identify signatures of past pathogen exposure.

The cohort consisted of 666 healthy bone marrow donors. Cohort members were all nominally healthy when sampled, although unrecorded immune exposures were likely present. The donor tested CMV seronegative and was one of the 352 seronegative cohort members. Every donor gave a peripheral blood sample, and the peripheral blood mononuclear cells from that sample were used for TCR beta sequencing. Genomic DNA extraction from the blood cell samples was performed with the Qiagen DNeasy Blood Extraction Kit. CDR1 and CDR2 (LNHDA, SQIVND) derive from the germline V gene (reference sequence). The CDR3 has 14 amino acids, counting the end cysteine and phenylalanine. Kept here is only the CDR3 DNA, which spans 42 bases and is read in frame from base 1. V and J lose 3 bases and 9 bases, and a span of 15 bases separates them. The library was produced with the immunoSEQ multiplex PCR assay. For the multiplex PCR, a mixture combining 60 forward primers for TCR Vbeta segments and 13 reverse primers for TCR Jbeta segments was used. The CDR3 region of rearranged TCR beta genes was amplified from genomic DNA with a multiplex PCR assay. Amplified TCR beta libraries were sequenced as 87-base-pair reads on the Illumina HiSeq System. The paper's processing steps were these. In a later analysis, 77 million or so unique TCR beta chains were counted across the approximately 670 repertoires, and roughly 11 million of these chains were shared by at least two donors. Raw reads were error-corrected and collapsed into unique sequences with a nearest-neighbor algorithm that merged closely related sequences to remove PCR and sequencing errors. Alignment of CDR3 sequences to IMGT reference sequences was used to assign V, D and J gene segments. For a sequence to be retained, at least a six-nucleotide match to both a V gene segment and a J gene segment was required. A rearrangement counted as productive if the CDR3 had no stop codons and remained in frame with V and J, and every other rearrangement counted as non-productive. CDR3 was defined according to IMGT convention as the region running from the second conserved V-encoded cysteine to the conserved J-encoded phenylalanine. The earlier analysis of 587 of the donors excluded sequences that lacked an unambiguous match to a single V gene segment. In an earlier analysis of 450 to 700 of the donors, V segments were called functional above 56.7% productive rearrangements and were called segregating when the between-donor standard deviation exceeded 5%. To diagnose cytomegalovirus status from the catalog of TCR beta chain sequences, a statistical classification framework was built. In a later analysis, V and J genes were assigned by comparing TCR nucleotide sequences against IMGT/GENE-DB human TR gene sequences. A later analysis assigned CDR3 sequences and most-parsimonious VDJ recombination scenarios with the TCRdist pipeline. A later analysis defined each TCR beta chain by its CDR3 amino acid sequence plus V-gene family, and excluded reads lacking a unique V-gene family. To address suspected cross-contamination and a sequencing artifact, a later analysis removed a few hundred highly shared, low-generation-probability nucleotide sequences. For each public chain, a later analysis derived a clonal expansion index from normalized ranks of inferred template counts within each repertoire. A later analysis computed generation probabilities with a VDJ recombination model fitted to out-of-frame rearrangements, and checked the results against IGoR. In a later analysis, hypergeometric tests were used to score TCR-TCR, TCR-HLA and TCR-CMV co-occurrence, with a repertoire-size bias correction applied to TCR pairs. A later analysis estimated false discovery rates by permuting HLA or CMV assignments 20 times. In a later analysis, co-occurring TCRs were grouped using DBSCAN, with TCRdist sequence similarity added in when clustering inside HLA-allele-positive subsets. Repertoires with fewer than 30,000 or more than 120,000 public chains, plus five repertoires with anomalous nucleotide sharing, were excluded from co-occurrence clustering. The table comes from immuneACCESS by way of TCRdb, which keeps in-frame sequences with V and J called. Part of the clones is missing from these tables; in studies checked, under half for an unresolved V gene and the rest for unknown reasons. That table furnishes V, J and clone size, whereas the DNA furnished D and trimming. Recorded for this sample are some 170,000 clones; around 75% of them occurred a single time. Around 3% of the sample is taken by the ten largest.

Worth noting for this clone: The specificity of this receptor is unknown. Base qualities are not recorded, but no much larger clone differs from it by a single base.

Results the study describes overall, beyond this receptor: The 87-base-pair reads could not distinguish some IMGT-functional V segments, including TRBV6-2 and TRBV6-3, so those segments were excluded. The authors suggested that the approach could potentially be generalized to other disease states and immunological phenotypes. For the cohort, immune exposure information was limited to CMV serostatus. Over 15 rarely observed V segments, including chromosome 9 orphons, were excluded from the earlier analysis of several hundred of the donors because counts were too low. In a later analysis, HLA-associated TCR beta chains showed more clonal expansion and lower generation probabilities than non-associated chains that were equally common. Correlated functional status among segregating V segments might be attributable to linkage disequilibrium, but an unknown experimental factor could not be ruled out. This cohort had only TCR beta chains sequenced, and the lack of alpha or paired-chain data limited which features could be detected. Broadly in line with IMGT annotations, most TCR beta V segments showed up in productive rearrangements about 87% or about 30% of the time in an earlier analysis of around 600 of the donors. A further reported finding was that TCR beta sequences accurately predicted the HLA-A and HLA-B alleles for most subjects in the first cohort. Three of the identified cytomegalovirus-associated TCR beta chains were confirmed in vitro to be specific for cytomegalovirus antigens. A later analysis found that most CMV-associated TCR beta chains appeared HLA-restricted, with HLA associations seemingly driven largely by CMV exposure. According to a later genetic analysis, donors in an Asian-associated ancestry cluster had fewer N-insertions in productive TCRs than the approximately 670-donor mean. In a later analysis, several top co-occurrence clusters were reported to appear linked to parvovirus B19, influenza, CMV and Epstein-Barr virus. Sequencing depth was assumed to be roughly uniform across donors in the presence/absence analyses, though that assumption may not hold. In both the original and validation cohorts, the classifier was reported to diagnose cytomegalovirus status with high specificity and sensitivity. When HLA alleles, especially DR and DQ, strongly co-occurred, TCR associations were difficult to assign to individual alleles. A total of 150 or so TCR beta chains were listed by the study as associated with cytomegalovirus. At a false discovery rate of 0.05, a later analysis linked 16,951 TCR beta sequences to specific HLA alleles. Across donors, most TCR sequences were observed very rarely, whereas some public TCRs were present in many individuals. Because some donors lacked HLA typing at each locus, the association tests relied only on the typed subset. A later analysis found that TCR association rates varied across HLA loci, with DRB1 alleles showing the most associated TCRs and HLA-C alleles the fewest. A later genetic analysis associated a missense DCLRE1C variant with V-gene and J-gene trimming of TCR beta chains, and an independent cohort replicated the association. The sequencing pipeline was judged likely to have produced a cluster of highly shared sequence variants as a technical artifact.

The V gene is TRBV19 and the J gene is TRBJ1-5; the D gene is not confidently resolved. Material for sequencing was PBMCs. The TCR was taken from a male donor in good health and CMV-seronegative. The CDR3 protein: CASSMERNGGPQHF. Here is the DNA: TGTGCCAGTAGTATGGAAAGGAACGGAGGGCCCCAGCATTTT.